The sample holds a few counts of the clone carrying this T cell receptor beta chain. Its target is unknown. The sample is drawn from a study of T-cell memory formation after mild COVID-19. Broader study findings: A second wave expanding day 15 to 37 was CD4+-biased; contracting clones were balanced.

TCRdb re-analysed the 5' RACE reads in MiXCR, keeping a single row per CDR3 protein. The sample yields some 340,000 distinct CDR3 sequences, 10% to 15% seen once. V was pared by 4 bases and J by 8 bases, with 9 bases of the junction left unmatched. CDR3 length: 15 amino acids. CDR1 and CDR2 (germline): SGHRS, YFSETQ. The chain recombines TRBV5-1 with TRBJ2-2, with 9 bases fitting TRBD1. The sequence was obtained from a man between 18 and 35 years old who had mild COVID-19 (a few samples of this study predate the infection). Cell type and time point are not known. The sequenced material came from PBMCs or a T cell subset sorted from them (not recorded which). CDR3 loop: CASSPLQGAQGELFF. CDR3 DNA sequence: TGCGCCAGCAGCCCCTTACAGGGGGCGCAGGGGGAGCTGTTTTTT.